Listed here are 27 T cell receptor beta chains from one sample, sequenced in a study of blood T cell repertoires in COVID-19. Generated by immunoSEQ multiplex PCR, the TCRdb table keeps only in-frame clones and is missing some. The table shows about 160,000 clones, with over 75% occurring only once. What was sequenced was PBMCs or T cells enriched from blood (not recorded which). These receptors came from a woman aged 45-60 years who had recovered from COVID-19.

The rearrangement uses TRBV12-2 and TRBJ1-1; TRBD1, the D gene given by the table, was not confirmed from the DNA. TRBV12-2 is given as a pseudogene. The CDR3 loop spans 15 amino acids. Here the CDR3 reads CASRLAWAPNTEAFF. The CDR3 coding sequence is TGTGCAAGTCGCTTAGCGTGGGCCCCGAACACTGAAGCTTTCTTT.

A few counts support this clone. This sequence joins TRBV6-2 or TRBV6-3 and TRBJ1-5; possibly TRBD1 for D (5 bases). Trimming left V 6 bases short and J 9 bases short, with 15 bases between. The CDR3 has 13 residues. Per germline, CDR1 MNHEY and CDR2 SVGEGT. The CDR3 nucleotides read TGTGCCAGCAGACCTGCATCAACAGGGCCCCAGCATTTT. This translates into CASRPASTGPQHF.

This chain uses TRBV6-1 with TRBJ1-2; D is unclear. The V gene's germline CDR1 is MNHNS and CDR2 SASEGT. V lost 5 bases to trimming and J lost 2 bases, with 15 bases between them. CDR3 size: 15 residues. The CDR3 DNA reads as TGTGCCAGCAGTTCAGAGGGCGCTGGGAACTATGGCTACACCTTC. Translation gives CASSSEGAGNYGYTF.

This sequence joins TRBV12-5 and TRBJ1-6; TRBD1 might be the D (5 bases). CDR1 is LGHNT and CDR2 is FRNRAP in the germline V gene. Between the trimmed V and J ends, which lost 5 bases and 4 bases, there was a span of 9 bases. The CDR3 has 14 amino acids. In nucleotides, the CDR3 is TGTGCTAGTGGTCCGACAGATTATAATTCACCCCTCCACTTT. It specifies CASGPTDYNSPLHF.

The CDR3 region has the DNA TGTGCCAGCAGCCCCACTAGCGGGGGATTCACAGATACGCAGTATTTT. Translating it yields CASSPTSGGFTDTQYF. The J gene is TRBJ2-3, the V gene TRBV7-3; 11 bases match TRBD2. J gave up 2 bases and V 5 bases, and 6 bases lay outside the gene matches. The length of the CDR3 is 16 residues. CDR1 and CDR2 from the germline V gene are SGHTA and FQGTGA.

This chain uses TRBV5-1 with TRBJ2-1; 13 bases map to TRBD2. After removal of 3 bases from V and 8 bases from J, the junction contained 5 bases not matched to a gene. The CDR3 length is 15 residues. In germline, CDR1 is SGHRS, CDR2 YFSETQ. Here the CDR3 DNA reads TGCGCCAGCAGCTCACTAGCGGGGGGGCTCTATGAGCAGTTCTTC. Protein sequence: CASSSLAGGLYEQFF. The whole variable domain, filled in from reference TRBV5-1 and TRBJ2-1, reads KAGVTQTPRYLIKTRGQQVTLSCSPISGHRSVSWYQQTPGQGLQFLFEYFSETQRNKGNFPGRFSGRQFSNSRSEMNVSTLELGDSALYLCASSSLAGGLYEQFFGPGTRLTVL.

V usage is TRBV2 and J usage is TRBJ2-3, with TRBD1 identical over 8 bases. After removal of 4 bases from V and 4 bases from J, the junction contained 10 bases not matched to a gene. Germline CDR1 reads SNHLY; CDR2 reads FYNNEI. This CDR3 is built from 16 residues. The CDR3 is CASSVGQGQGADTQYF. In DNA, the CDR3 is TGTGCCAGCAGTGTTGGACAGGGTCAAGGGGCAGATACGCAGTATTTT.

This chain connects TRBV3-1 (or the pseudogene TRBV3-2) to TRBJ2-3; the D gene is possibly TRBD2 (5 bases). The V end was cut by 0 bases, the J end by 2 bases, with 15 bases between. The CDR3 extends over 17 amino acids. CDR1 and CDR2 from the germline V gene are LGHDT and YNNKEL (reference sequence). Here the CDR3 DNA reads TGTGCCAGCAGCCAAGATAAGGACTTTCTCTCCACAGATACGCAGTATTTT. Its protein product is CASSQDKDFLSTDTQYF.

The J gene is TRBJ2-5, the V gene TRBV3-1 (or the pseudogene TRBV3-2), with 7 bases aligning to TRBD1. After removal of 6 bases from V and 3 bases from J, the junction contained 10 bases not matched to a gene. This CDR3 comprises 15 residues. CDR1 is LGHDT, CDR2 YNNKEL, per germline (reference sequence). CDR3 DNA: TGTGCCAGCAGACATACAGGGGCACAAAAAGAGACCCAGTACTTC. It specifies CASRHTGAQKETQYF.

The CDR3 DNA follows: TGTGCCAGTAGTGCCGGACAGGCGGCCGCCGAGACCCAGTACTTC. Protein sequence: CASSAGQAAAETQYF. V gene TRBV19 combines with J gene TRBJ2-5; the match to TRBD1 covers 7 bases. This CDR3 region has 15 residues. Losses at the gene ends were 5 bases for V and 5 bases for J; bases not matched to a gene: 11. The germline gives CDR1 LNHDA, CDR2 SQIVND (reference sequence).

This clone was recorded only once. CDR3 amino acids: CASALPGQDLEAFF. The CDR3 DNA sequence: TGTGCCAGCGCCCTCCCGGGACAGGACCTTGAAGCTTTCTTT. This sequence joins TRBV11-3 and TRBJ1-1; 8 bases agree with TRBD1. The V and J ends lost 8 bases and 7 bases, in that order; junction bases with no gene match: 12. This CDR3 spans 14 amino acids. CDR1 and CDR2 from the germline V gene are SGHNT and YENEEA.

V usage is TRBV9 and J usage is TRBJ2-7; D is unclear. Per germline, CDR1 SGDLS and CDR2 YYNGEE. Deletions cut 0 bases from V and 2 bases from J, with 9 bases between. The CDR3 covers 14 residues. The CDR3 loop is CASSVATDPYEQYF. Written as DNA, the CDR3 is TGTGCCAGCAGCGTAGCTACCGATCCCTACGAGCAGTACTTC.

Written as DNA, the CDR3 is TGCAGCGCCGGGACTAGCTTATACAATGAGCAGTTCTTC. Translated: CSAGTSLYNEQFF. The J gene is TRBJ2-1, the V gene TRBV29-1; 9 bases line up with TRBD2. Trimming cost V 7 bases and J 4 bases; bases outside gene matches: 5. Germline V gives CDR1 SQVTM, CDR2 ANQGSEA. The CDR3 loop spans 13 amino acids.

J is TRBJ2-7 and V is TRBV12-3 or TRBV12-4, with TRBD1 as a possible D gene (6 bases). This CDR3 is built from 12 residues. The germline V and J ends were trimmed by 8 bases and 2 bases, with 10 bases remaining between them. The CDR3 bases are TGTGCCAGCCAAGGGGGTCCCTACGAGCAGTACTTC. This encodes CASQGGPYEQYF.

The rearrangement uses TRBV27 and TRBJ2-3; D remains ambiguous. Germline CDR1 MNHEY, CDR2 SMNVEV (reference sequence). Trimming removed 6 bases from V and 7 bases from J, with 23 bases in between. This CDR3 is 16 amino acids long. The CDR3 nucleotides read TGTGCCAGCAGCCGAACATGGGTCAATGGAGATTATACGCAGTATTTT. This sequence encodes CASSRTWVNGDYTQYF.

The chain uses TRBV2 and TRBJ2-2; D possibly corresponds to TRBD1 (5 bases). In germline, CDR1 is SNHLY, CDR2 FYNNEI. The CDR3 has 12 residues. Trimming shortened V by 3 bases and J by 6 bases, and 5 bases separated the two germline ends. The DNA of the CDR3 is TGTGCCAGCAGTGACAGGGCCGGGGAGCTGTTTTTT. This gives the protein CASSDRAGELFF.

This chain uses TRBV3-1 (or the pseudogene TRBV3-2) with TRBJ2-7; 14 bases fit TRBD2. J lost 4 bases, V lost 6 bases, and 2 bases had no gene match. The germline V gene has CDR1 LGHDT and CDR2 YNNKEL (reference sequence). The CDR3 has 14 residues. As DNA, the CDR3 is TGTGCCAGCAGAGGGACTAGCGGGGGATACGAGCAGTACTTC. It codes for CASRGTSGGYEQYF.

This rearrangement joins TRBV25-1 to TRBJ1-3, with a tentative D call TRBD1 (5 bases). Deletions cut 2 bases from V and 2 bases from J, with 10 bases between. CDR1 is MGHDK, CDR2 SYGVNS, per germline. The CDR3 covers 15 residues. CDR3 region: CASSEPPGAGNTIYF. The CDR3 DNA reads TGTGCCAGCAGTGAACCCCCGGGGGCTGGAAACACCATATATTTT.

The rearrangement joins TRBV21-1 to TRBJ2-7; the table's D call, TRBD2, has no DNA check behind it. TRBV21-1 is designated a pseudogene. The CDR3 has 15 amino acids. CDR3 sequence reads: CASSKGMIGGYEQYF. DNA of the CDR3: TGTGCCAGCAGCAAAGGGATGATTGGGGGGTACGAGCAGTACTTC.

This rearrangement joins TRBV7-2 to TRBJ1-2, with D perhaps TRBD1 (6 bases). The V gene's germline CDR1 is SGHTA and CDR2 FQGNSA. The CDR3 loop spans 14 amino acids. Trimming pared 3 bases from V and 7 bases from J, leaving 15 bases between. This chain's CDR3 is CASSFGGGGGGYTF. CDR3 bases: TGTGCCAGCAGCTTTGGAGGGGGAGGGGGTGGCTACACCTTC.

The V gene is TRBV9, the J gene TRBJ2-1; 9 nucleotides agree with TRBD2. The V gene's germline CDR1 is SGDLS and CDR2 YYNGEE. V trimming: 2 bases; J trimming: 6 bases; junction bases outside the gene matches: 3. The CDR3 has 14 amino acids. CDR3: CASSVRGGANEQFF. The DNA of the CDR3 is TGTGCCAGCAGCGTTCGCGGGGGGGCCAATGAGCAGTTCTTC.

The gene calls are TRBV7-8 and TRBJ1-2, with TRBD1 identical over 12 bases. Germline V gene data show CDR1 as SGHVS and CDR2 as FQNEAQ. This CDR3 spans 16 amino acids. V trimming: 4 bases; J trimming: 4 bases; junction bases outside the gene matches: 7. CDR3 sequence (DNA): TGTGCCAGCAGCTACCGGGACAGGGGGCGAGCCTATGGCTACACCTTC. It is translated as CASSYRDRGRAYGYTF.

This chain joins TRBV7-9 and TRBJ1-3; D unclear. CDR1 and CDR2 (germline): SEHNR, FQNEAQ (reference sequence). Deletions cut 7 bases from V and 1 base from J, with 5 bases between. The CDR3 is 12 residues long. The CDR3 DNA follows: TGTGCCAGCACTTCTTCTGGAAACACCATATATTTT. Protein sequence: CASTSSGNTIYF.

CDR3 nucleotide sequence: TGTGCCATCAGGGGACAGGGTGGTTCCTACGAGCAGTACTTC. Protein product: CAIRGQGGSYEQYF. The chain has TRBV10-3 and TRBJ2-7; 9 nucleotides align to TRBD1. V lost 6 bases to trimming and J lost 1 base; unmatched junction nucleotides: 4. Germline V gene sequence: CDR1 ENHRY, CDR2 SYGVKD. This CDR3 has 14 amino acids.

This chain uses TRBV29-1 with TRBJ1-2; 11 bases line up with TRBD1. The V segment lost 3 bases and the J segment 8 bases; nucleotides outside the gene matches: 2. CDR3 size: 12 residues. The germline gives CDR1 SQVTM, CDR2 ANQGSEA. For the CDR3, the DNA is TGCAGCGTTGAGGGACAGGGGGGCGGCTACACCTTC. It is translated as CSVEGQGGGYTF.

The J gene is TRBJ1-1, the V gene TRBV19, with 7 bases identical to TRBD1. J was trimmed by 0 bases and V by 7 bases; bases with no gene match: 8. The germline V gene has CDR1 LNHDA and CDR2 SQIVND (reference sequence). The CDR3 spans 15 residues. CDR3 in DNA: TGTGCCAGTAACGAACAGGGGATTATGAACACTGAAGCTTTCTTT. This sequence encodes CASNEQGIMNTEAFF. Complete variable domain (other parts from reference TRBV19 and TRBJ1-1): DGGITQSPKYLFRKEGQNVTLSCEQNLNHDAMYWYRQDPGQGLRLIYYSQIVNDFQKGDIAEGYSVSREKKESFPLTVTSAQKNPTAFYLCASNEQGIMNTEAFFGQGTRLTVV.

The sample holds one count of this clone. The CDR3 loop is CASSSLYEQYF. The DNA of the CDR3 is TGCGCCAGCAGCTCCCTCTACGAGCAGTACTTC. J is TRBJ2-7 and V is TRBV5-1; D gene unclear. Germline values: CDR1 SGHRS, CDR2 YFSETQ. Trimming removed 3 bases from V and 3 bases from J, with 4 bases in between. The CDR3 extends over 11 amino acids.